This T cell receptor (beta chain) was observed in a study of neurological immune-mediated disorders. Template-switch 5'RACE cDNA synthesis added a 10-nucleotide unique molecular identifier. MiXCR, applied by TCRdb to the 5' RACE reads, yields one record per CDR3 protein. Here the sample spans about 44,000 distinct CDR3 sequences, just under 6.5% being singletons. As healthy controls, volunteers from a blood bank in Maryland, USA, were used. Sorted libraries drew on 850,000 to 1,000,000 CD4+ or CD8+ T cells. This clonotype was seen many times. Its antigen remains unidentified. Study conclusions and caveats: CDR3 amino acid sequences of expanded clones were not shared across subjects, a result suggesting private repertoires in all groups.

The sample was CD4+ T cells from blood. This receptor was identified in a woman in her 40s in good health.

The CDR3 here is CASSFLRGYEQYF. The CDR3 coding sequence is TGTGCCAGCAGTTTCTTGCGGGGGTACGAGCAGTACTTC. The gene calls are TRBV28 and TRBJ2-7; 7 nucleotides match TRBD2. CDR1 and CDR2 (germline): MDHEN, SYDVKM. The CDR3 length is 13 residues. With 3 bases clipped from V and 4 bases from J, the junction kept 3 bases outside the gene matches.